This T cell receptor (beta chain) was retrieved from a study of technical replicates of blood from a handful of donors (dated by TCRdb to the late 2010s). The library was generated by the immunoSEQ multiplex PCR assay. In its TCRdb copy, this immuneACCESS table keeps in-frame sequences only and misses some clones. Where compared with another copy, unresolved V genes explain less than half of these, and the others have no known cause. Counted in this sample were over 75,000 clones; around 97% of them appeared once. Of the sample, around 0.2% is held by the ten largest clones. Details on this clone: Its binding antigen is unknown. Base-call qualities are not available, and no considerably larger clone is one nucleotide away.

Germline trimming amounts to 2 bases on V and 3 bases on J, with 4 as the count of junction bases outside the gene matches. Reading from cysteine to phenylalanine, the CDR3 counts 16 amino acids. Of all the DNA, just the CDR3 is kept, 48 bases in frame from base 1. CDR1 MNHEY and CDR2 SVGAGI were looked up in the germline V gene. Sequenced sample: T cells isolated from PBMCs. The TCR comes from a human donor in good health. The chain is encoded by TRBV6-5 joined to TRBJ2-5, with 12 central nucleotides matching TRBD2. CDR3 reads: CASSYTRTSGKETQYF. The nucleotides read TGTGCCAGCAGTTACACAAGGACTAGCGGGAAAGAGACCCAGTACTTC.